The next 23 T cell receptor beta chains were all read from a single sample in a study of human T cells and chemical hapten exposure. As for time point: patch test 2, 6 weeks after DPC sensitization. Treatment of the sample: therapeutic diphenylcyclopropenone sensitization with weekly scalp DPC. MiXCR, applied by TCRdb to the RACE reads, yields one record per CDR3 protein. The profile shows under 100,000 distinct CDR3 sequences, around 9.3% of them singletons. Sample: whole blood, taken in connection with sensitization to the hapten diphenylcyclopropenone (DPC). The receptors shown here come from a woman between 50 and 59 years old with alopecia areata. Some clones in this sample may be carry-over from other donors' samples.

This clonotype was counted many times. The chain recombines TRBV6-2 or TRBV6-3 with TRBJ2-1; either TRBD1 or TRBD2 may supply D (5 bases each). Germline assignment: CDR1 MNHEY and CDR2 SVGEGT. The CDR3 covers 13 residues. The V end lost 8 bases, the J end lost 2 bases, and 10 bases lay between the germline ends. CDR3 bases: TGTGCCAGCTCGGGGACCCCCTACAATGAGCAGTTCTTC. This encodes CASSGTPYNEQFF.

This clonotype occurred a few times. The V gene is TRBV7-9, the J gene TRBJ2-3, with TRBD2 matching 11 bases. J gave up 0 bases and V 5 bases, and 4 bases lay outside the gene matches. Germline CDR1 and CDR2: SEHNR and FQNEAQ (reference sequence). The CDR3 contains 16 residues. As DNA, the CDR3 is TGTGCCAGCAGCCTGGGACTAGCGGAGAGCACAGATACGCAGTATTTT. Its translation is CASSLGLAESTDTQYF. Supplemented by reference TRBV7-9 and TRBJ2-3, the full variable domain reads DTGVSQNPRHKITKRGQNVTFRCDPISEHNRLYWYRQTLGQGPEFLTYFQNEAQLEKSRLLSDRFSAERPKGSFSTLEIQRTEQGDSAMYLCASSLGLAESTDTQYFGPGTRLTVL.

This clonotype has only a few counts. V is TRBV11-2 and J is TRBJ1-1; no reliable D call. This CDR3 is built from 14 residues. In germline, CDR1 is SGHAT, CDR2 FQNNGV. V was pared by 3 bases and J by 1 base, with 9 bases between. The CDR3 DNA reads as TGTGCCAGCAGCTTTTGGTCGGGGAACACTGAAGCTTTCTTT. As protein: CASSFWSGNTEAFF.

This clonotype was seen repeatedly, ten times or more. The CDR3 is CASSQGTNEGEQYF. CDR3 DNA: TGTGCCAGCAGCCAGGGGACTAACGAGGGCGAGCAGTACTTC. V gene TRBV7-6 combines with J gene TRBJ2-7; maybe TRBD2 (7 bases). The CDR3 runs 14 residues. The germline gives CDR1 SGHVS, CDR2 FNYEAQ. Trimming took off 5 bases at V and 6 bases at J, with 17 bases between the two ends.

This clonotype was observed a few times. The chain employs TRBV10-1 and TRBJ2-5, with TRBD1 matching over 7 bases. CDR3 size: 15 residues. CDR1 and CDR2 from the germline V gene are WNHNN and SYGVQD (reference sequence). V dropped 0 bases and J dropped 2; count of bases not matched to a gene: 3. In DNA, the CDR3 is TGCGCCAGCAGTGAGTCAGGGGGCAGGCAAGAGACCCAGTACTTC. It specifies CASSESGGRQETQYF.

In this sample, this clonotype turned up a few times. The V gene is TRBV28, the J gene TRBJ1-2, with D unclear. The CDR3 totals 12 residues. From germline, CDR1 is MDHEN and CDR2 SYDVKM. V was shortened by 5 bases and J by 3 bases, with 7 bases between the two germline ends. The CDR3 region is CASSDEDYGYTF. For the CDR3, the DNA is TGTGCCAGCAGTGACGAGGACTATGGCTACACCTTC.

The chain combines TRBV7-7 with TRBJ2-1, with 11 bases aligning to TRBD2. This CDR3 region has 16 residues. V lost 5 bases and J lost 6; bases outside the gene matches: 9. Germline V gene data show CDR1 as SSHAT and CDR2 as FNYEAQ (reference sequence). CDR3 nucleotides: TGTGCCAGCAGCCCTGATAGCGGGAGGGGTTTCAATGAGCAGTTCTTC. Protein: CASSPDSGRGFNEQFF.

The genes are TRBV29-1 and TRBJ1-4; TRBD1 matches 11 bases. V dropped 3 bases and J dropped 7; count of bases not matched to a gene: 4. This CDR3 comprises 14 residues. Germline assignment: CDR1 SQVTM and CDR2 ANQGSEA. CDR3 protein: CSVDGQGAGEKLFF. The CDR3, as DNA: TGCAGCGTTGATGGACAGGGGGCAGGTGAAAAACTGTTTTTT.

The chain employs TRBV12-3 or TRBV12-4 and TRBJ1-1, with D perhaps TRBD1 (5 bases). Trimming pared 7 bases from V and 0 bases from J, leaving 21 bases between. The CDR3 runs to 17 residues. The CDR3 region is CASTIGGSLAVNTEAFF. As DNA, the CDR3 is TGTGCCAGCACTATTGGGGGTTCGCTGGCGGTGAACACTGAAGCTTTCTTT.

This clonotype was counted many times. The chain joins TRBV6-5 to TRBJ1-1; D is unclear. The CDR3 covers 13 residues. Trimming took off 0 bases at V and 1 base at J, with 3 bases between the two ends. The germline V gene has CDR1 MNHEY and CDR2 SVGAGI. CDR3 loop: CASSYSTNTEAFF. The CDR3 DNA reads TGTGCCAGCAGTTACTCGACGAACACTGAAGCTTTCTTT.

The chain is built from TRBV5-4 and TRBJ2-5, with a possible D match to TRBD1 (6 bases). The germline V and J ends were trimmed by 4 bases and 4 bases, with 14 bases remaining between them. This CDR3 has 14 residues. CDR1 and CDR2 (germline): SGHNT, YYREEE (reference sequence). The CDR3 loop is CASSRDTLGETQYF. For the CDR3, the DNA is TGTGCCAGCAGCCGGGACACCCTCGGAGAGACCCAGTACTTC.

This clonotype was seen repeatedly, ten times or more. V gene TRBV10-3 combines with J gene TRBJ2-3; possible D gene TRBD2, 6 bases. This CDR3 has 15 amino acids. V shed 6 bases and J shed 1 base, with 14 bases lying between them. CDR1 and CDR2 (germline): ENHRY, SYGVKD. CDR3 DNA sequence: TGTGCCATCAGCGATCGGGGACTGGGCACAGATACGCAGTATTTT. Its translation is CAISDRGLGTDTQYF.

The chain carries TRBV4-1 and TRBJ1-4, with a possible D match to TRBD1 (6 bases). Per the germline V gene, CDR1 is MGHRA and CDR2 is YSYEKL. V was trimmed by 4 bases and J by 5 bases, leaving 11 bases between them. The CDR3 is made up of 14 amino acids. CDR3 nucleotides: TGCGCCAGCAGCCCAGAGCAGGGGAATGAAAAACTGTTTTTT. It translates to CASSPEQGNEKLFF.

This chain joins TRBV27 and TRBJ1-1; D is unresolved. Germline values: CDR1 MNHEY, CDR2 SMNVEV (reference sequence). CDR3 length equals 13 residues. V was pared by 4 bases and J by 0 bases, with 6 bases between. The chain's CDR3 is CASSSELNTEAFF. The DNA for the CDR3 is TGTGCCAGCAGTTCCGAGCTGAACACTGAAGCTTTCTTT.

This clonotype has at least ten counts. The junction does not match germline at one end; this may be a read error. CDR3 nucleotides: TGTGCCAGCAGCTTAGTTCCACAAGAGACCCAGTACTTC. Its translation: CASSLVPQETQYF. J is TRBJ2-5 and V is TRBV5-1; no clear D. There are 13 residues in the CDR3. CDR1 is SGHRS, CDR2 YFSETQ, per germline.

There are many counts of this clonotype. CDR3 residues: CASSLDRGSYNEQFF. The CDR3, as DNA: TGTGCCAGCAGCCTGGACAGGGGGTCCTACAATGAGCAGTTCTTC. This chain joins TRBV5-4 and TRBJ2-1; 10 positions match TRBD1. CDR1 is SGHNT and CDR2 is YYREEE in the germline V gene (reference sequence). Germline trimming cut 4 bases from V and 1 base from J; bases unmatched to any gene: 2. The CDR3 spans 15 residues.

There are many counts of this clonotype. V gene TRBV20-1 combines with J gene TRBJ1-1, with TRBD1 matching over 9 bases. This CDR3 has 13 residues. CDR1 DFQATT and CDR2 SNEGSKA come from the germline V gene (reference sequence). V was pared by 6 bases and J by 1 base, with 3 bases of the junction left unmatched. The CDR3: CSAQTGGNTEAFF. CDR3 DNA: TGCAGTGCACAGACAGGGGGGAACACTGAAGCTTTCTTT.

CDR3 sequence (DNA): TGTGCCAGCAGCCTAGCGGGAGGAAATCGCGAGCAGTACTTC. This codes for CASSLAGGNREQYF. V and J are TRBV6-2 or TRBV6-3 and TRBJ2-7; 11 bases match TRBD2. With 6 bases clipped from V and 6 bases from J, the junction kept 7 bases outside the gene matches. The CDR3 runs 14 residues. Germline V gene lookup returns CDR1 MNHEY and CDR2 SVGEGT.

A few counts support this clonotype. The rearrangement joins TRBV11-2 to TRBJ2-1; D ambiguous. V dropped 2 bases and J dropped 6 bases, with 8 bases sitting between them. Germline V lookup: CDR1 SGHAT, CDR2 FQNNGV. This CDR3 spans 13 amino acids. In DNA form, the CDR3 reads TGTGCCAGCAGCTTAAGTTTGCGCAATGAGCAGTTCTTC. Encoded protein: CASSLSLRNEQFF.

This chain connects TRBV3-1 to TRBJ2-7; D is perhaps TRBD2 (6 bases). The germline gives CDR1 LGHDT, CDR2 YNNKEL (reference sequence). The germline V and J ends were trimmed by 5 bases and 2 bases, with 13 bases remaining between them. There are 14 residues in the CDR3. The chain's CDR3 is CASSSPGLPYEQYF. CDR3 DNA sequence: TGTGCCAGCAGCTCCCCCGGACTACCCTACGAGCAGTACTTC.

This clonotype showed up many times. V gene TRBV7-6 combines with J gene TRBJ2-1, with 7 bases aligning to TRBD2. Germline loops: CDR1 SGHVS, CDR2 FNYEAQ. The CDR3 is 15 residues long. The V gene end was trimmed by 8 bases and the J gene end by 1 base; junction bases not matched to a gene: 8. CDR3 region: CASSHSRGSYNEQFF. The CDR3 bases are TGTGCCAGCTCTCATTCGCGGGGGTCCTACAATGAGCAGTTCTTC.

A note on this clonotype: A much larger clone lies one base from this, so it may be a read error. This chain joins TRBV28 and TRBJ2-7; 9 bases fit TRBD1. The CDR3 length is 13 residues. The V and J ends lost 8 bases and 5 bases, in that order; junction bases with no gene match: 7. Germline V lookup: CDR1 MDHEN, CDR2 SYDVKM. CDR3 in DNA: TGTGCCAGCGGCCAACAGGGGGCCCACGAGCAGTACTTC. Protein sequence: CASGQQGAHEQYF.

The chain uses TRBV6-6 and TRBJ1-4; 12 positions match TRBD1. The CDR3 sequence is 14 residues long. V dropped 5 bases and J dropped 10; count of bases not matched to a gene: 5. CDR1 and CDR2 (germline): MNHNY, SVGAGI (reference sequence). The CDR3 sequence: CASSPGQGAAKLFF. In DNA form, the CDR3 reads TGTGCCAGCAGTCCGGGACAGGGGGCCGCAAAACTGTTTTTT.